This T cell receptor beta chain originates from a study of T cell responses to AZD1222 COVID-19 vaccine. Study results and caveats: Nearly half of spike-specific TCRs reportedly go after variant regions that carry no mutations. White British ancestry dominated among donors, who included more females, and clonal diversity was possibly underestimated. None of the repertoires were sampled until the peak T cell response had passed.

Second-dose intervals near 4 or 12 weeks were combined. Data came from immunoSEQ multiplex PCR; TCRdb stores just in-frame clones and leaves some out. The table records some 120,000 clones, around 83% of them present only once. Remarks on this clone: The antigen is unknown.

Source: peripheral blood, taken 28 days after the second AZD1222 dose. The TCR originated in an adult who received the AZD1222 COVID-19 vaccine.

The CDR3 spells CASADRGALKEQFF. The DNA for the CDR3 is TGTGCCAGCGCGGACAGGGGGGCGTTAAAGGAGCAGTTCTTC. The rearrangement uses TRBV19 and TRBJ2-1; 10 nucleotides agree with TRBD1. From germline, CDR1 is LNHDA and CDR2 SQIVND (reference sequence). V lost 9 bases and J lost 10; bases outside the gene matches: 12. This CDR3 has 14 residues.